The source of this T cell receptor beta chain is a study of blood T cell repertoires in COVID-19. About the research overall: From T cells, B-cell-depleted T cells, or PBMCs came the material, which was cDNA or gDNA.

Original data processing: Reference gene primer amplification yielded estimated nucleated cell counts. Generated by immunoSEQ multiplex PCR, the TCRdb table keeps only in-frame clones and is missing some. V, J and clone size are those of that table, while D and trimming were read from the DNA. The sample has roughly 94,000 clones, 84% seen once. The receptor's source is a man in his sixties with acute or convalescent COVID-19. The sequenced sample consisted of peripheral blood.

In nucleotides, the CDR3 is TGCGCCAGCAGCTTGGTTTGGGGGGAAGGTGAAAAACTGTTTTTT. This encodes CASSLVWGEGEKLFF. This chain links TRBV5-1 with TRBJ1-4, with a possible D match to TRBD1 (5 bases). Trimming stripped 0 bases from V and 7 bases from J, with 13 bases between. Germline values: CDR1 SGHRS, CDR2 YFSETQ. This CDR3 is built from 15 residues.